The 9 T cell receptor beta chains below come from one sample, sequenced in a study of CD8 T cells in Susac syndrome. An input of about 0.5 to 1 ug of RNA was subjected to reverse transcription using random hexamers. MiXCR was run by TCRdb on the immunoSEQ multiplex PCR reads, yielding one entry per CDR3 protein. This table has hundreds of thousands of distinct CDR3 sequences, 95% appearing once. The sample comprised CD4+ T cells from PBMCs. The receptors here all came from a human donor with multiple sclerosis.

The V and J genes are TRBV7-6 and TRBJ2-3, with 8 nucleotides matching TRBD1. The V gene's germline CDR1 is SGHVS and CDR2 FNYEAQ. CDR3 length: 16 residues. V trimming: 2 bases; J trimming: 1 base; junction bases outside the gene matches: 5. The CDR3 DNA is TGTGCCAGCAGCTTATTGACGACAGGGGGCACAGATACGCAGTATTTT. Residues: CASSLLTTGGTDTQYF.

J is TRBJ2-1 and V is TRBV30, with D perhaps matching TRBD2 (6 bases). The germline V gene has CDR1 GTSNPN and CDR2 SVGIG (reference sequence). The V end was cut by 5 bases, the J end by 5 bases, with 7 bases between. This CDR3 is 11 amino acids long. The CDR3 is CAWAGNNEQFF. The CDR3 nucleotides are TGTGCCTGGGCGGGGAACAATGAGCAGTTCTTC.

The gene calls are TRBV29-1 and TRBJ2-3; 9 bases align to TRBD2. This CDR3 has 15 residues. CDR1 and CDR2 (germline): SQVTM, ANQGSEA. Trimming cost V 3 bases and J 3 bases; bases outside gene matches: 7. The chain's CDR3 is CSVDGLAGPTDTQYF. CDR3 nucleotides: TGCAGCGTTGACGGGCTAGCGGGACCGACAGATACGCAGTATTTT.

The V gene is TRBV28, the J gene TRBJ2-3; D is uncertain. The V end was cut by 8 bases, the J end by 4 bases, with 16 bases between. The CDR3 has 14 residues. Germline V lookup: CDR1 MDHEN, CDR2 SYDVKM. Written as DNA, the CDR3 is TGTGCCAGCTATACGGTAACAATCCCAGATACGCAGTATTTT. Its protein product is CASYTVTIPDTQYF.

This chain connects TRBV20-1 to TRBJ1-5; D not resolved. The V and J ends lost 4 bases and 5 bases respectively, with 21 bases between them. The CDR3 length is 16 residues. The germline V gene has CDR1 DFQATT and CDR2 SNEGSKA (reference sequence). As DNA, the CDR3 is TGCAGTGCTACGCCCCATTCTGGAGTTGGGGATCAGCCCCAGCATTTT. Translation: CSATPHSGVGDQPQHF.

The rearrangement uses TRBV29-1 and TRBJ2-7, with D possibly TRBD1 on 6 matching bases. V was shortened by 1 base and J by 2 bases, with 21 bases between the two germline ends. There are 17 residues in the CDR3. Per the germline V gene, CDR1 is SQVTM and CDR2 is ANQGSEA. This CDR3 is CSVEVVRGARGPYEQYF. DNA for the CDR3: TGCAGCGTTGAAGTAGTACGGGGAGCCAGGGGACCCTACGAGCAGTACTTC.

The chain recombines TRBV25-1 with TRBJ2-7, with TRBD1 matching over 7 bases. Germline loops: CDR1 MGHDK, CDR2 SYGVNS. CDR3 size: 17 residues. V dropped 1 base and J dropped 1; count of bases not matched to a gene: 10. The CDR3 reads CASSESRGRGPSYEQYF. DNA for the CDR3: TGTGCCAGCAGTGAATCCCGGGGAAGGGGGCCTTCCTACGAGCAGTACTTC.

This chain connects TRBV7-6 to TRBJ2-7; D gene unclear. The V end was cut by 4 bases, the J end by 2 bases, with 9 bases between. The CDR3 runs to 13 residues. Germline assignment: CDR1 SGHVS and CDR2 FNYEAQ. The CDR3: CASSSAAPYEQYF. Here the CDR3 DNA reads TGTGCCAGCAGCTCGGCAGCGCCCTACGAGCAGTACTTC.

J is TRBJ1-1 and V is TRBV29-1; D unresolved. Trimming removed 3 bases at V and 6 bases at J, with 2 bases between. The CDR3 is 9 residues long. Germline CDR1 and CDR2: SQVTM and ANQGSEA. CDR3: CSVEPEAFF. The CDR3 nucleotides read TGCAGCGTTGAGCCTGAAGCTTTCTTT.